One sample yielded the 32 T cell receptor beta chains listed below, sequenced in a study of T cells in Graves' hyperthyroidism and ophthalmopathy. TCR beta CDR3 sequences were amplified from RNA transcripts. When the TCR CDR3 underwent first-round RT-PCR, the HTBI primer set was used. Via MiXCR, TCRdb re-called the multiplex PCR reads, giving one row per CDR3 protein. This sample has about 620,000 distinct CDR3 sequences, with 15% to 20% found just once. Sample: blood. The source of these receptors is a woman aged 25 to 39 with Graves' hyperthyroidism.

The chain is built from TRBV6-2 or TRBV6-3 and TRBJ2-7; tentatively, D is TRBD1 or TRBD2 (5 bases each). Germline values: CDR1 MNHEY, CDR2 SVGEGT. The CDR3 totals 15 residues. Trimming stripped 3 bases from V and 4 bases from J, with 16 bases between. Written as DNA, the CDR3 is TGTGCCAGCAGTTATAAGGGGCAGGGACCGTACGAGCAGTACTTC. Protein: CASSYKGQGPYEQYF.

This clonotype was counted between two and nine times. The chain is built from TRBV10-2 and TRBJ1-1, with D tentatively TRBD1 (5 bases). Germline loops: CDR1 WSHSY, CDR2 SAAADI. V lost 0 bases to trimming and J lost 0 bases, with 11 bases between them. The CDR3 is made up of 16 amino acids. The CDR3 region has the DNA TGCGCCAGCAGTGAGTCGATCCGACAGATGAACACTGAAGCTTTCTTT. Protein: CASSESIRQMNTEAFF.

This clonotype was picked up one time. Being one base from a much bigger clone, this may be a read error. The rearrangement links TRBV30 to TRBJ1-5; D is unresolved. Trimming shortened V by 0 bases and J by 1 base, and 7 bases separated the two germline ends. CDR3 size: 14 residues. Germline-derived CDR1 and CDR2 are GTSNPN and SVGIG (reference sequence). CDR3 sequence (DNA): TGTGCCTGGAGTGTACTTCAGAGCAATCAGCCCCAGCATTTT. This translates into CAWSVLQSNQPQHF.

This clonotype has more than one count but fewer than ten. The chain combines TRBV7-3 with TRBJ1-6; D ambiguous. The CDR3 loop spans 13 amino acids. Germline-derived CDR1 and CDR2 are SGHTA and FQGTGA. The V gene lost 4 bases and the J gene lost 8 bases, with 9 bases spanning the gap. The CDR3 bases are TGTGCCAGCAGCTCGGTCTTGGATTCACCCCTCCACTTT. It codes for CASSSVLDSPLHF. Variable domain in full (rest from reference TRBV7-3 and TRBJ1-6): GAGVSQTPSNKVTEKGKYVELRCDPISGHTALYWYRQSLGQGPEFLIYFQGTGAADDSGLPNDRFFAVRPEGSVSTLKIQRTERGDSAVYLCASSSVLDSPLHFGNGTRLTVT.

This clonotype was recorded many times. The rearrangement joins TRBV6-2 or TRBV6-3 to TRBJ2-3; 9 nucleotides agree with TRBD2. CDR1 and CDR2 (germline): MNHEY, SVGEGT. Trimming at V came to 7 bases and at J to 2 bases, leaving 10 bases not matched to a gene. CDR3 length equals 16 residues. The CDR3 loop reads CASTLETSGITDTQYF. In DNA, the CDR3 is TGTGCCAGCACCCTCGAGACTAGCGGCATCACAGATACGCAGTATTTT.

V is TRBV12-3 or TRBV12-4 and J is TRBJ1-6; D gene uncertain. The CDR3 is made up of 13 amino acids. Trimming removed 8 bases at V and 3 bases at J, with 8 bases between. CDR3 region: CASRGGYNSPLHF. CDR3 sequence (DNA): TGTGCCAGCCGGGGAGGCTATAATTCACCCCTCCACTTT.

This clonotype has only a few counts. Since a much larger clone is just one base distant, this may be a read error. V is TRBV28 and J is TRBJ1-5, with no clear D. The CDR3 sequence is 13 residues long. With 5 bases removed from V and 6 bases from J, the gap between germline ends came to 11 bases. The germline gives CDR1 MDHEN, CDR2 SYDVKM. For the CDR3, the DNA is TGTGCCAGCAGTGGGCAGCTCAGTCAGCCCCAGCATTTT. It translates to CASSGQLSQPQHF. The entire variable domain, with the rest obtained from reference TRBV28 and TRBJ1-5, is as follows: DVKVTQSSRYLVKRTGEKVFLECVQDMDHENMFWYRQDPGLGLRLIYFSYDVKMKEKGDIPEGYSVSREKKERFSLILESASTNQTSMYLCASSGQLSQPQHFGDGTRLSIL.

CDR3 in amino acids: CAWSAPGINTEAFF. Written as DNA, the CDR3 is TGTGCCTGGAGTGCCCCCGGGATCAACACTGAAGCTTTCTTT. V usage is TRBV30 and J usage is TRBJ1-1; D is ambiguous. There are 14 residues in the CDR3. V was shortened by 1 base and J by 2 bases, with 11 bases between the two germline ends. Germline loops: CDR1 GTSNPN, CDR2 SVGIG (reference sequence).

The chain uses TRBV3-1 and TRBJ2-1; 10 bases align to TRBD1. V lost 0 bases and J lost 15; bases outside the gene matches: 5. Germline CDR1 is LGHDT and CDR2 is YNNKEL (reference sequence). The CDR3 contains 13 residues. The CDR3 region is CASSQEVGTGVFF. CDR3 bases: TGTGCCAGCAGCCAAGAGGTAGGGACAGGGGTGTTCTTC.

Many counts were recorded for this clonotype. V is TRBV20-1 and J is TRBJ1-5; possible D gene TRBD1, 6 bases. CDR1 and CDR2 (germline): DFQATT, SNEGSKA (reference sequence). CDR3 size: 14 residues. The V end was cut by 3 bases, the J end by 6 bases, with 15 bases between. The CDR3 loop reads CSASVGRGGQPQHF. The CDR3 DNA sequence: TGCAGTGCTAGTGTCGGCAGGGGAGGTCAGCCCCAGCATTTT.

Ten or more counts support this clonotype. The chain combines TRBV10-3 with TRBJ1-1, with D possibly TRBD1 on 6 matching bases. V lost 11 bases to trimming and J lost 3 bases, with 16 bases between them. The CDR3 runs 13 residues. Germline-derived CDR1 and CDR2 are ENHRY and SYGVKD. The CDR3 bases are TGTGCCCACACCAGGGGCTCGGACACTGAAGCTTTCTTT. Translation gives CAHTRGSDTEAFF.

This clonotype was counted many times. The chain links TRBV7-9 to TRBJ2-7; 9 positions agree with TRBD1. Germline V gene sequence: CDR1 SEHNR, CDR2 FQNEAQ (reference sequence). Germline trimming cut 0 bases from V and 5 bases from J; bases unmatched to any gene: 8. The CDR3 runs 16 residues. The CDR3 region is CASSLAGTGHTHEQYF. CDR3 in DNA: TGTGCCAGCAGCTTAGCCGGGACAGGGCACACCCACGAGCAGTACTTC. Combining the CDR3 with reference TRBV7-9 and TRBJ2-7 gives the whole variable domain DTGVSQNPRHKITKRGQNVTFRCDPISEHNRLYWYRQTLGQGPEFLTYFQNEAQLEKSRLLSDRFSAERPKGSFSTLEIQRTEQGDSAMYLCASSLAGTGHTHEQYFGPGTRLTVT.

The rearrangement joins TRBV6-1 to TRBJ1-1; 7 bases map to TRBD1. Trimming at V came to 6 bases and at J to 3 bases, leaving 10 bases not matched to a gene. Germline loops: CDR1 MNHNS, CDR2 SASEGT. This CDR3 is built from 15 residues. The CDR3 spells CASSLEQGPYTEAFF. In DNA, the CDR3 is TGTGCCAGCAGCTTGGAACAGGGGCCCTACACTGAAGCTTTCTTT.

The sample holds many counts of this clonotype. The chain employs TRBV20-1 and TRBJ2-1; 9 bases agree with TRBD2. The germline V gene has CDR1 DFQATT and CDR2 SNEGSKA (reference sequence). CDR3 size: 18 residues. J was trimmed by 2 bases and V by 4 bases; bases with no gene match: 15. The CDR3 region is CSAKLGLGLALPYNEQFF. CDR3 in DNA: TGCAGTGCTAAGCTGGGGTTGGGACTAGCCTTACCCTACAATGAGCAGTTCTTC.

The sample holds a few counts of this clonotype. The rearrangement uses TRBV24-1 and TRBJ2-1, with 10 bases matching TRBD2. Germline loops: CDR1 KGHDR, CDR2 SFDVKD. The CDR3 has 17 amino acids. J lost 6 bases, V lost 0 bases, and 7 bases had no gene match. CDR3 bases: TGTGCCACCAGTGATTTGCGTCTAGCGGGAGATGTCAATGAGCAGTTCTTC. Its translation is CATSDLRLAGDVNEQFF.

This clonotype appeared many times. The chain uses TRBV28 and TRBJ1-1; 12 bases are shared with TRBD1. In germline, CDR1 is MDHEN, CDR2 SYDVKM. The V gene end was trimmed by 2 bases and the J gene end by 11 bases; junction bases not matched to a gene: 12. CDR3 length: 16 amino acids. Here the CDR3 reads CASSLGDRDRGLEAFF. CDR3 nucleotide sequence: TGTGCCAGCAGTTTAGGGGACCGGGACAGGGGGCTGGAGGCTTTCTTT.

CDR3 region: CASRDNRAGELFF. The CDR3 DNA follows: TGTGCCAGTAGAGATAACAGGGCCGGGGAGCTGTTTTTT. V is TRBV19 and J is TRBJ2-2, with D perhaps matching TRBD1 (6 bases). The ends were cut back, 6 bases at V and 6 bases at J, with 11 bases in the middle. Germline CDR1 LNHDA, CDR2 SQIVND (reference sequence). The CDR3 extends over 13 amino acids.

This clonotype was observed at least ten times. This chain joins TRBV7-2 and TRBJ2-2; D is unresolved. Germline CDR1 reads SGHTA; CDR2 reads FQGNSA. The CDR3 is 16 amino acids. The ends were cut back, 5 bases at V and 0 bases at J, with 13 bases in the middle. CDR3 residues: CASSRGRLANTGELFF. CDR3 DNA: TGTGCCAGCAGCAGAGGACGGCTCGCGAACACCGGGGAGCTGTTTTTT.

This clonotype was detected a few times. V and J are TRBV19 and TRBJ2-1, with TRBD2 as a possible D gene (6 bases). Germline V CDR1 and CDR2: LNHDA, SQIVND (reference sequence). Trimming stripped 4 bases from V and 2 bases from J, with 12 bases between. This CDR3 is built from 15 residues. CDR3 protein: CASSNQGLTYNEQFF. CDR3 in DNA: TGTGCCAGTAGTAACCAGGGACTTACCTACAATGAGCAGTTCTTC.

V is TRBV5-1 and J is TRBJ2-3; D perhaps matches TRBD1 (6 bases). Germline V gives CDR1 SGHRS, CDR2 YFSETQ. This CDR3 is built from 13 residues. The V end was cut by 0 bases, the J end by 7 bases, with 9 bases between. CDR3 protein: CASSLEGEYTQYF. As DNA, the CDR3 is TGCGCCAGCAGCTTGGAGGGGGAGTATACGCAGTATTTT.

This clonotype occurred once. The chain joins TRBV19 to TRBJ2-7, with TRBD2 matching 8 bases. Germline lookup yields CDR1 LNHDA and CDR2 SQIVND (reference sequence). The ends lost 5 bases at V and 0 bases at J; junction bases unmatched: 6. CDR3 length equals 15 residues. CDR3 DNA sequence: TGTGCCAGTAGTGCATCTAGCGGGTACTCCTACGAGCAGTACTTC. This codes for CASSASSGYSYEQYF. Drawing the rest from reference TRBV19 and TRBJ2-7, the complete variable domain is DGGITQSPKYLFRKEGQNVTLSCEQNLNHDAMYWYRQDPGQGLRLIYYSQIVNDFQKGDIAEGYSVSREKKESFPLTVTSAQKNPTAFYLCASSASSGYSYEQYFGPGTRLTVT.

There are a few counts of this clonotype. V and J are TRBV2 and TRBJ2-6; D perhaps matches TRBD1 (6 bases). The CDR3 loop spans 20 amino acids. V was pared by 7 bases and J by 4 bases, with 29 bases between. The germline V gene has CDR1 SNHLY and CDR2 FYNNEI. In DNA form, the CDR3 reads TGTGCCAGCAACCTCTCCCCCGGGCAGGGGTATTTCTCCGGGGCCAACGTCCTGACTTTC. Encoded protein: CASNLSPGQGYFSGANVLTF.

This chain connects TRBV5-1 to TRBJ2-3, with 11 bases fitting TRBD2. V lost 3 bases and J lost 5; bases outside the gene matches: 11. The CDR3 runs to 17 residues. The germline gives CDR1 SGHRS, CDR2 YFSETQ. CDR3 DNA sequence: TGCGCCAGCAGCTATACTTCGGCTAGCGGGGGGATAGATACGCAGTATTTT. Its translation: CASSYTSASGGIDTQYF.

The chain has TRBV3-1 and TRBJ1-1, with a possible D match to TRBD1 (5 bases). V lost 2 bases, J lost 1 base, and 14 bases lay in between. CDR1 is LGHDT and CDR2 is YNNKEL in the germline V gene (reference sequence). This CDR3 spans 16 amino acids. The CDR3 sequence: CASSQRGARANTEAFF. The CDR3 bases are TGTGCCAGCAGCCAAAGGGGAGCGAGGGCGAACACTGAAGCTTTCTTT.

A few counts support this clonotype. At one boundary the junction diverges from the germline segment, which might be a read error. The rearrangement uses TRBV18 and TRBJ2-1, with D possibly TRBD2 on 6 matching bases. There are 15 residues in the CDR3. From germline, CDR1 is KGHSH and CDR2 LQKENI. CDR3 region: CASSPPGLAYNEQLF. Here the CDR3 DNA reads TGTGCCAGCTCACCACCGGGACTCGCCTACAATGAGCAGCTCTTC.

The sample holds many counts of this clonotype. The chain joins TRBV7-8 to TRBJ1-2, with D possibly being TRBD1 (6 bases). Per germline, CDR1 SGHVS and CDR2 FQNEAQ. Trimming left V 1 base short and J 8 bases short, with 8 bases between. This CDR3 region has 12 residues. The CDR3 bases are TGTGCCAGCAGCTTAGGGGGGCGCGGCTACACCTTC. This codes for CASSLGGRGYTF. The entire variable domain, with the rest obtained from reference TRBV7-8 and TRBJ1-2, is as follows: GAGVSQSPRYKVAKRGQDVALRCDPISGHVSLFWYQQALGQGPEFLTYFQNEAQLDKSGLPSDRFFAERPEGSVSTLKIQRTQQEDSAVYLCASSLGGRGYTFGSGTRLTVV.

This clonotype was seen many times. The chain combines TRBV6-1 with TRBJ1-1; D is unresolved. V lost 6 bases and J 4 bases, leaving 12 bases between the germline ends. The CDR3 runs to 13 residues. Germline-derived CDR1 and CDR2 are MNHNS and SASEGT. The CDR3 loop is CASRQTLLTEAFF. The CDR3, as DNA: TGTGCCAGCAGGCAGACCCTCCTCACTGAAGCTTTCTTT.

This clonotype was seen a few times. V and J are TRBV20-1 and TRBJ1-1; no definite D call. Germline lookup yields CDR1 DFQATT and CDR2 SNEGSKA (reference sequence). CDR3 size: 11 residues. The V and J ends lost 4 bases and 2 bases respectively, with 5 bases between them. The DNA of the CDR3 is TGCAGTGCTATAAGTAACACTGAAGCTTTCTTT. Protein sequence: CSAISNTEAFF.

There are many counts of this clonotype. This chain joins TRBV12-3 or TRBV12-4 and TRBJ1-1; TRBD1 aligns across 9 bases. This CDR3 contains 13 residues. The ends lost 5 bases at V and 9 bases at J; junction bases unmatched: 7. CDR3 sequence (DNA): TGTGCCAGCAGTACAGGGGGCGATATAAAAGCTTTCTTT. This translates into CASSTGGDIKAFF.

The chain employs TRBV6-1 and TRBJ1-5; weak D call: TRBD1 (5 bases). Trimming took off 7 bases at V and 2 bases at J, with 15 bases between the two ends. The germline V gene encodes CDR1 MNHNS and CDR2 SASEGT. The CDR3 loop spans 15 amino acids. The CDR3 sequence: CASTPGGIGNQPQHF. The CDR3 DNA reads TGTGCCAGCACCCCGGGGGGGATTGGCAATCAGCCCCAGCATTTT.

The rearrangement links TRBV5-5 to TRBJ1-6; D unresolved. Trimming shortened V by 0 bases and J by 9 bases, and 7 bases separated the two germline ends. Germline CDR1 is SGHKS and CDR2 is YYEKEE (reference sequence). The CDR3 spans 13 residues. CDR3: CASSLGDISPLHF. In DNA, the CDR3 is TGTGCCAGCAGCTTGGGGGATATTTCACCCCTCCACTTT.

In this sample, this clonotype turned up many times. The V call is TRBV28, the J call TRBJ2-1; unclear D gene. CDR3 length: 13 amino acids. Between the trimmed V and J ends, which lost 5 bases and 2 bases, there was a span of 7 bases. The germline V gene has CDR1 MDHEN and CDR2 SYDVKM. CDR3 region: CASSDGPYNEQFF. In nucleotides, the CDR3 is TGTGCCAGCAGTGATGGCCCCTACAATGAGCAGTTCTTC.